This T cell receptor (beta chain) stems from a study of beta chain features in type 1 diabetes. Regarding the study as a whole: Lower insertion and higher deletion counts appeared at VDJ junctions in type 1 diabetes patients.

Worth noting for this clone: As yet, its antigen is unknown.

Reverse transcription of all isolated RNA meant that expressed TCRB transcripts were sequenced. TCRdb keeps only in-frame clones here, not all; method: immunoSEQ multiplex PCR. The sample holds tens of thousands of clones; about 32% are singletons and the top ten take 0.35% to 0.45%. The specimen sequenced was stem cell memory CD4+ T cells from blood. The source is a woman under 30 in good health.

DNA of the CDR3: TGTGCCAGCTCACCACAGGAAGGGGGAACAATCACCTACGAGCAGTACTTC. As protein: CASSPQEGGTITYEQYF. This chain uses TRBV18 with TRBJ2-7; possibly TRBD1 for D (6 bases). The CDR3 contains 17 residues. V was trimmed by 1 base and J by 2 bases, leaving 18 bases between them. Per germline, CDR1 KGHSH and CDR2 LQKENI.